Following are 11 T cell receptor beta chains from one sample sequenced in a study of T cells in Graves' hyperthyroidism and ophthalmopathy. From RNA transcripts, TCR beta CDR3 regions were amplified. Using the HTBI primer set, a first-round RT-PCR was run on the TCR CDR3. From the multiplex PCR reads, TCRdb called clonotypes with MiXCR, one entry per CDR3 protein. The table has a few hundred thousand distinct CDR3 sequences, 14% seen once. Sequencing was carried out using blood. The receptors here all came from a woman aged 40 to 50 with Graves' hyperthyroidism.

A few counts support this clonotype. This sequence joins TRBV29-1 and TRBJ2-2; 7 bases line up with TRBD1. The germline CDR1 and CDR2 sequences are SQVTM and ANQGSEA. The junction had 3 bases not matched to a gene; V was cut back by 8 bases and J by 0 bases. The CDR3 is made up of 13 amino acids. The CDR3 DNA is TGCAGCACAGGGACAGCGAACACCGGGGAGCTGTTTTTT. Translation gives CSTGTANTGELFF.

This clonotype was recorded many times. This chain uses TRBV13 with TRBJ2-1; no firm D call. Germline assignment: CDR1 PRHDT and CDR2 FYEKMQ (reference sequence). The CDR3 contains 14 residues. V gave up 4 bases and J gave up 4 bases, with 11 bases separating them. The CDR3: CASSSRVSYNEQFF. The CDR3 coding sequence is TGTGCCAGCAGCTCACGAGTCAGTTACAATGAGCAGTTCTTC.

This clonotype came up many times. The chain employs TRBV5-1 and TRBJ1-1, with no clear D. V lost 5 bases and J lost 3, with 11 bases in between. The CDR3 runs 13 residues. CDR1 SGHRS and CDR2 YFSETQ come from the germline V gene. CDR3 nucleotides: TGCGCCAGCAGTATGACCCGAGACACTGAAGCTTTCTTT. Translated: CASSMTRDTEAFF.

The V and J genes are TRBV28 and TRBJ2-7; 11 bases line up with TRBD2. With V trimmed by 7 bases and J by 7 bases, 18 bases remained unmatched. CDR1 and CDR2 (germline): MDHEN, SYDVKM. The CDR3 contains 17 residues. DNA for the CDR3: TGTGCCAGCACCCAAGGGGGACCGGGACTAGCGGCCTCAGAGCAGTACTTC. This encodes CASTQGGPGLAASEQYF.

The chain joins TRBV14 to TRBJ1-5; D is undetermined. With 1 base removed from V and 7 bases from J, the gap between germline ends came to 11 bases. This CDR3 is 14 amino acids long. Germline V gives CDR1 SGHDN, CDR2 FVKESK. The CDR3 nucleotides read TGTGCCAGCAGCCAAGGGGCGGGAGGACAGCCCCAGCATTTT. It specifies CASSQGAGGQPQHF. Supplemented by reference TRBV14 and TRBJ1-5, the full variable domain reads EAGVTQFPSHSVIEKGQTVTLRCDPISGHDNLYWYRRVMGKEIKFLLHFVKESKQDESGMPNNRFLAERTGGTYSTLKVQPAELEDSGVYFCASSQGAGGQPQHFGDGTRLSIL.

This clonotype was detected only a few times. V gene TRBV3-1 combines with J gene TRBJ2-2; 9 bases match TRBD2. Germline CDR1 LGHDT, CDR2 YNNKEL (reference sequence). The CDR3 has 18 residues. V dropped 4 bases and J dropped 0; count of bases not matched to a gene: 9. CDR3 protein: CASSPTSGPSANTGELFF. DNA for the CDR3: TGTGCCAGCAGCCCGACTAGCGGACCTAGCGCGAACACCGGGGAGCTGTTTTTT.

This clonotype was observed a few times. This chain joins TRBV5-8 and TRBJ2-7, with TRBD2 matching over 9 bases. Germline V gene lookup returns CDR1 SGHTS and CDR2 YDEGEE. The trim removed 0 bases at V and 3 bases at J, leaving 4 bases unmatched. CDR3 length: 15 residues. For the CDR3, the DNA is TGTGCCAGCAGCTTGGCCGCGGGAGGGGGCTACGAGCAGTACTTC. Translation gives CASSLAAGGGYEQYF.

At least ten counts were recorded for this clonotype. The CDR3 DNA reads TGTGCCAGCTCACCAGAGACAGGGGTCGGAAACACCATATATTTT. This sequence encodes CASSPETGVGNTIYF. This chain joins TRBV18 and TRBJ1-3; TRBD1 matches 8 bases. The V and J ends lost 2 bases and 4 bases, in that order; junction bases with no gene match: 4. CDR1 KGHSH and CDR2 LQKENI come from the germline V gene. CDR3 length equals 15 residues.

This clonotype showed up many times. This chain uses TRBV7-9 with TRBJ2-1; D ambiguous. V was clipped by 2 bases and J by 10 bases, with 6 bases between them. Germline V gene lookup returns CDR1 SEHNR and CDR2 FQNEAQ (reference sequence). The CDR3 contains 11 residues. This CDR3 reads CASSLMQEQFF. The CDR3, as DNA: TGTGCCAGCAGCTTAATGCAAGAGCAGTTCTTC.

This clonotype was recorded many times. V is TRBV3-1 and J is TRBJ1-1; D uncertain. This CDR3 comprises 15 residues. From germline, CDR1 is LGHDT and CDR2 YNNKEL (reference sequence). V lost 0 bases, J lost 5 bases, and 13 bases lay in between. This CDR3 is CASSQDQGIQTEAFF. CDR3 nucleotide sequence: TGTGCCAGCAGCCAAGATCAAGGGATCCAAACTGAAGCTTTCTTT.

This clonotype was counted many times. CDR3 sequence (DNA): TGCAGTGCTAGAGCTGTAGCGGAGGGCCCCTACGAGCAGTACTTC. Its translation is CSARAVAEGPYEQYF. The rearrangement uses TRBV20-1 and TRBJ2-7; D might be TRBD2 (6 bases). The CDR3 loop spans 15 amino acids. V lost 1 base and J lost 2, with 15 bases in between. Germline V gene sequence: CDR1 DFQATT, CDR2 SNEGSKA (reference sequence).